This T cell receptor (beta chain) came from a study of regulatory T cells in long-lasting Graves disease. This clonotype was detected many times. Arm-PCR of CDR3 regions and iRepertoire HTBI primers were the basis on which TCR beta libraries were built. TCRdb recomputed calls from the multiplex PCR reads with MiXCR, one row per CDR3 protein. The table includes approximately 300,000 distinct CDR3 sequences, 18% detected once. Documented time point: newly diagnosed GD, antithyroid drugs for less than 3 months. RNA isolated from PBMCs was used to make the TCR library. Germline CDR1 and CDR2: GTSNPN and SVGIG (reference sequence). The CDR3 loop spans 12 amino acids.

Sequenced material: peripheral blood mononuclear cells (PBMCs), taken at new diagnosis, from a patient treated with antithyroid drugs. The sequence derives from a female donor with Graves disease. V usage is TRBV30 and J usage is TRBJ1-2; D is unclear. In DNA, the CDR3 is TGTGTCAGCGAGAGTTCTAACTATGGCTACACCTTC. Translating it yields CVSESSNYGYTF.